This T cell receptor beta chain was documented in a study of cytomegalovirus exposure and HLA in healthy donors. PCR used 60 Vbeta primers and 13 Jbeta primers. Assay used: immunoSEQ multiplex PCR; TCRdb lists only in-frame clones, some missing. The sample shows roughly 120,000 clones, approximately 83% of them seen only once. Germline V gene data show CDR1 as MNHEY and CDR2 as SVGAGI. Between the trimmed V and J ends, which lost 2 bases and 5 bases, there was a span of 12 bases. CDR3 size: 14 residues. This receptor was obtained from a man between 35 and 55 years old in good health and CMV-seronegative. This chain uses TRBV6-5 with TRBJ1-1; D is possibly TRBD1 (6 bases). What was sequenced was PBMCs. The CDR3 DNA is TGTGCCAGCAGTTACAACAGGGATAATACTGAAGCTTTCTTT. This encodes CASSYNRDNTEAFF.